This note documents a single TCR beta chain sequence. Its antigen is as yet unknown. The sample belongs to a study of OX40 agonist ivuxolimab in advanced cancers. Across the study: A mean age of roughly 60 years, range roughly 20 to 79, was recorded, and approximately 80% were male. Overall study findings and caveats: CD4+ and CD8+ T cells in blood underwent clonal expansion by week 6 at 0.1 to 3.0 mg/kg.

Assay: immunoSEQ multiplex PCR; the TCRdb copy retains only in-frame clones and omits some. Of tens of thousands of clones listed, roughly nine tenths were seen once; the top ten hold 0.94%. The V end was cut by 0 bases, the J end by 0 bases, with 7 bases between. Germline-derived CDR1 and CDR2 are SGHKS and YYEKEE (reference sequence). The CDR3 has 14 residues. The source was CD4+ or CD8+ T cells sorted from blood, collected in a trial of the OX40 agonist ivuxolimab. The genes are TRBV5-5 and TRBJ2-7; D is possibly TRBD2 (5 bases). The receptor comes from an adult with an advanced solid tumor such as melanoma, head and neck, liver or kidney cancer. CDR3 loop: CASSLATNSYEQYF. CDR3 nucleotide sequence: TGTGCCAGCAGCTTGGCGACTAACTCCTACGAGCAGTACTTC. Looking up the rest from reference TRBV5-5 and TRBJ2-7 gives the full variable domain: DAGVTQSPTHLIKTRGQQVTLRCSPISGHKSVSWYQQVLGQGPQFIFQYYEKEERGRGNFPDRFSARQFPNYSSELNVNALLLGDSALYLCASSLATNSYEQYFGPGTRLTVT.